This T cell receptor (beta chain) was identified during a study of blood T cell repertoires in COVID-19 (dated by TCRdb to the early 2020s). Concerning the study at large: Samples from collaborators originated in the United States, Italy and Spain and spanned both the acute and convalescent phases of COVID-19. The prospective study material was composed of cDNA or gDNA derived from T cells, B-cell-depleted T cells, or PBMCs. Samples were obtained from the ongoing ImmuneRACE study (first 160 participants) and from 1,254 subjects provided by 6 global collaborators. Sample metadata almost always included a de-identified subject ID, COVID-19 status, age in years and sex. HLA class I and class II types, where available, came from metadata supplied by the sample provider rather than from assay-based typing. Deeply sampled blood TCRbeta repertoires from subjects exposed to, actively infected with, or recovered from COVID-19 were included in the dataset. The repertoires were released in a freely available public database meant as a resource for research on the immune response to SARS-CoV-2. On the study overall, not on this receptor specifically: How much clinical and demographic metadata was included differed by source and by participant, and the metadata was provided uncurated.

The immunoSEQ Assay, a bias-controlled multiplex PCR, was used to amplify TCRbeta CDR3 regions from genomic DNA. On the authors' methods: Nucleated cell counts per sample were estimated from amplification of reference gene primers within the assay. To quantify the absolute abundance of each unique TCRbeta CDR3 rearrangement, sequence reads were collapsed and filtered. Productive Simpson clonality was computed per sample as the square root of Simpson's diversity index over productive rearrangements. The immuneACCESS repertoire file appears here via TCRdb, limited to in-frame rearrangements. These files lack a portion of the clones; in checked studies, under half of the deficit traces to unresolved V genes, and the cause of the others is not known. The V and J calls and clone size were taken over from that table, and D and trimming were inferred from the DNA. Present in this sample are about 300,000 clones, more than 75% of which were seen just once. More than 1.3% of the sample comes from the top ten.

Another Seattle source contributed samples from volunteer blood donors who had recovered from COVID-19. Collaborating institutions collected whole blood in K2EDTA tubes following their own protocols. For TCRbeta analysis, collaborator samples were shipped as frozen whole blood, as isolated PBMCs, or as DNA extracted from either sample type. From cysteine to phenylalanine, the CDR3 is 16 amino acids long. Solely the CDR3 DNA is kept, with 48 bases framed from the first base. Per the germline V gene (reference sequence), LNHDA is the CDR1 and SQIVND is the CDR2. V lost 3 bases and J lost 4 bases, and the count of bases not matched to a germline gene is 10. Comment on this clone: Its cognate antigen has yet to be identified. Per-nucleotide qualities are absent, and no much larger clonotype sits a single base away.

The source is a woman aged 40 to 50 who had recovered from COVID-19. This sequence uses TRBV19 and TRBJ2-7, with 9 middle bases fitting TRBD1. The source material was peripheral blood. The CDR3 has the sequence CASSILGTGRFYEQYF. In nucleotides, the sequence is TGTGCCAGTAGTATTCTCGGGACAGGGAGGTTTTACGAGCAGTACTTC.